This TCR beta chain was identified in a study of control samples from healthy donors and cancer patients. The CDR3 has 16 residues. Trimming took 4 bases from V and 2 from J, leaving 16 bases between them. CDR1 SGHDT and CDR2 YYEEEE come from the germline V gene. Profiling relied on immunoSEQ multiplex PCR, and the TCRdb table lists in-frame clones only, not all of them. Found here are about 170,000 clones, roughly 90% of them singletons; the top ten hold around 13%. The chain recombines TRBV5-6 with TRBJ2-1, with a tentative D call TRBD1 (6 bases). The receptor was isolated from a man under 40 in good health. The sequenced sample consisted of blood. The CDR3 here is CASSPQSRGPYNEQFF. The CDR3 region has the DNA TGTGCCAGCAGCCCTCAGAGCAGGGGTCCCTACAATGAGCAGTTCTTC.